The 31 T cell receptor beta chains below all came from one sample that was sequenced in a study of cytomegalovirus exposure and HLA in healthy donors. Clones were read by immunoSEQ multiplex PCR, and TCRdb kept only the in-frame ones, dropping some. The sample shows 160,000 or so clones, approximately 86% of them seen only once. Sequencing was carried out using PBMCs. The receptors come from a man younger than 35 in good health and CMV-seropositive.

The J gene is TRBJ2-7, the V gene TRBV6-5; D perhaps matches TRBD1 (6 bases). The CDR3 totals 15 residues. Germline V gene lookup returns CDR1 MNHEY and CDR2 SVGAGI. V lost 0 bases to trimming and J lost 0 bases, with 9 bases between them. The CDR3 DNA follows: TGTGCCAGCAGTTACTCCGGGACAAACTCCTACGAGCAGTACTTC. Amino acid sequence: CASSYSGTNSYEQYF.

V is TRBV7-9 and J is TRBJ1-4, with TRBD1 identical over 7 bases. V gave up 6 bases and J gave up 8 bases; unmatched junction bases: 9. Germline loops: CDR1 SEHNR, CDR2 FQNEAQ (reference sequence). The CDR3 is 14 residues long. The CDR3 DNA is TGTGCCAGCAGTTCCCCCACAGGGGACGAAAAACTGTTTTTT. Its translation: CASSSPTGDEKLFF.

The chain recombines TRBV4-2 with TRBJ1-2; tentative D call: TRBD1 (5 bases). Germline assignment: CDR1 LGHNA and CDR2 YNFKEQ. The CDR3 contains 13 residues. V was trimmed by 0 bases and J by 12 bases, leaving 14 bases between them. The CDR3 spells CASSQEAGVGHTF. CDR3 coding DNA: TGTGCCAGCAGCCAAGAGGCGGGGGTAGGTCACACCTTC.

The chain uses TRBV15 and TRBJ1-5; D is unclear. The germline V and J ends were trimmed by 3 bases and 7 bases, with 7 bases remaining between them. CDR1 LNHNV and CDR2 YYDKDF come from the germline V gene (reference sequence). The CDR3 sequence is 12 residues long. The DNA of the CDR3 is TGTGCCACCAGCAGGGCCATGCAGCCCCAGCATTTT. Its translation: CATSRAMQPQHF. Full variable domain (outside the CDR3, taken from reference TRBV15 and TRBJ1-5): DAMVIQNPRYQVTQFGKPVTLSCSQTLNHNVMYWYQQKSSQAPKLLFHYYDKDFNNEADTPDNFQSRRPNTSFCFLDIRSPGLGDTAMYLCATSRAMQPQHFGDGTRLSIL.

The V gene is TRBV13, the J gene TRBJ2-7; D is perhaps TRBD1 (5 bases). This CDR3 comprises 14 residues. From germline, CDR1 is PRHDT and CDR2 FYEKMQ (reference sequence). V was cut by 3 bases and J by 6 bases, with 15 bases left in between. The CDR3 is CASSLGRTFGEQYF. The CDR3 DNA is TGTGCCAGCAGCTTGGGGCGGACATTTGGCGAGCAGTACTTC.

This sequence joins TRBV10-3 and TRBJ2-1, with 8 bases matching TRBD2. Per germline, CDR1 ENHRY and CDR2 SYGVKD. V lost 6 bases, J lost 8 bases, and 12 bases stayed unmatched. The CDR3 has 15 residues. The DNA for the CDR3 is TGTGCCATCAGCGCTCTGGCGGGAGGACCCCATGAGCAGTTCTTC. Translated: CAISALAGGPHEQFF.

This clone was recorded only once. The gene calls are TRBV7-2 and TRBJ2-1, with TRBD1 identical over 8 bases. Unmatched junction bases numbered 8, after V lost 5 bases and J lost 2 bases. Germline CDR1 SGHTA, CDR2 FQGNSA. The CDR3 is 16 residues long. CDR3 nucleotide sequence: TGTGCCAGCAGCGTACCCGGGACAGGACCCTACAATGAGCAGTTCTTC. Residues: CASSVPGTGPYNEQFF.

The J gene is TRBJ1-2, the V gene TRBV5-1; 9 nucleotides agree with TRBD1. CDR3 size: 16 residues. The trim removed 3 bases at V and 5 bases at J, leaving 11 bases unmatched. Germline V gene sequence: CDR1 SGHRS, CDR2 YFSETQ. The CDR3 bases are TGCGCCAGCAGCTCTTCCGGGACAGGGCATGAATATGGCTACACCTTC. It specifies CASSSSGTGHEYGYTF.

V is TRBV7-2 and J is TRBJ2-3; a possible D gene is TRBD1 (6 bases). CDR1 is SGHTA, CDR2 FQGNSA, per germline. Between the trimmed V and J ends, which lost 4 bases and 0 bases, there was a span of 20 bases. The CDR3 covers 18 residues. CDR3 sequence (DNA): TGTGCCAGCAGCTCCCGATCTGTACAGGGTACTAGCACAGATACGCAGTATTTT. Translated: CASSSRSVQGTSTDTQYF.

The rearrangement joins TRBV9 to TRBJ1-3; D ambiguous. This CDR3 spans 14 amino acids. V was clipped by 3 bases and J by 2 bases, with 9 bases between them. Germline CDR1 and CDR2: SGDLS and YYNGEE. The CDR3 region has the DNA TGTGCCAGCAGCGAGGGAGGGACTGGAAACACCATATATTTT. It specifies CASSEGGTGNTIYF.

The CDR3 sequence: CASSIESFYGYTF. The DNA for the CDR3 is TGTGCCAGTAGTATTGAGAGTTTCTATGGCTACACCTTC. The rearrangement uses TRBV19 and TRBJ1-2; D remains unclear. The germline V gene has CDR1 LNHDA and CDR2 SQIVND (reference sequence). Trimming took off 3 bases at V and 4 bases at J, with 9 bases between the two ends. The CDR3 has 13 amino acids.

CDR3 sequence: CSVRNRLSSYNEQFF. The DNA for the CDR3 is TGCAGCGTTAGAAACAGGTTATCCTCCTACAATGAGCAGTTCTTC. J is TRBJ2-1 and V is TRBV29-1; TRBD1 might be the D (5 bases). CDR1 and CDR2 from the germline V gene are SQVTM and ANQGSEA. The CDR3 has 15 residues. V was pared by 5 bases and J by 0 bases, with 14 bases between.

This clone was picked up a small number of times. The chain is built from TRBV5-6 and TRBJ1-2; a weak D match, TRBD1 (5 bases). V was trimmed by 5 bases and J by 4 bases, leaving 18 bases between them. CDR3 size: 15 residues. The V gene's germline CDR1 is SGHDT and CDR2 YYEEEE. The CDR3 is CASRNRDGGFYGYTF. As DNA, the CDR3 is TGTGCCAGCAGAAACCGGGACGGAGGGTTCTATGGCTACACCTTC.

V gene TRBV25-1 combines with J gene TRBJ2-7; perhaps TRBD1 as D (5 bases). Germline values: CDR1 MGHDK, CDR2 SYGVNS. This CDR3 has 13 amino acids. Trimming shortened V by 5 bases and J by 2 bases, and 10 bases separated the two germline ends. This CDR3 is CASSKGNTYEQYF. In DNA, the CDR3 is TGTGCCAGCAGTAAGGGGAACACCTACGAGCAGTACTTC.

With regard to this clone: Sequence at one end of the junction differs from germline and may be a read error. This sequence joins TRBV7-7 and TRBJ2-2, with D tentatively TRBD2 (5 bases). The CDR3 is 13 amino acids. Per the germline V gene, CDR1 is SSHAT and CDR2 is FNYEAQ (reference sequence). The CDR3 here is CASSSTGTGELFF. The DNA for the CDR3 is TGTGCTAGCAGCTCCACGGGGACCGGGGAGCTGTTTTTT.

The chain joins TRBV10-2 to TRBJ2-5; 11 bases match TRBD2. The CDR3 is 15 residues long. V trimming: 2 bases; J trimming: 2 bases; junction bases outside the gene matches: 1. Germline CDR1 is WSHSY and CDR2 is SAAADI. The CDR3, as DNA: TGCGCCAGCAGTGAGCCTAGCGGGGGGCAAGAGACCCAGTACTTC. Translation: CASSEPSGGQETQYF.

The CDR3 DNA follows: TGTGCCAGCAGTTCTCGCGGAAACAATGAGCAGTTCTTC. This translates into CASSSRGNNEQFF. The chain carries TRBV6-5 and TRBJ2-1; D unresolved. V was clipped by 4 bases and J by 5 bases, with 9 bases between them. Germline loops: CDR1 MNHEY, CDR2 SVGAGI. The CDR3 has 13 residues.

The chain has TRBV5-4 and TRBJ2-7; 8 bases map to TRBD1. This CDR3 spans 17 amino acids. CDR1 and CDR2 from the germline V gene are SGHNT and YYREEE (reference sequence). J gave up 6 bases and V 0 bases, and 14 bases lay outside the gene matches. Written as DNA, the CDR3 is TGTGCCAGCAGCTTGGTACCGGCAGGGGGCTTTGCGTTCGAGCAGTACTTC. Amino acids: CASSLVPAGGFAFEQYF. The variable domain in full, with the rest retrieved from reference TRBV5-4 and TRBJ2-7, is ETGVTQSPTHLIKTRGQQVTLRCSSQSGHNTVSWYQQALGQGPQFIFQYYREEENGRGNFPPRFSGLQFPNYSSELNVNALELDDSALYLCASSLVPAGGFAFEQYFGPGTRLTVT.

This rearrangement joins TRBV7-3 to TRBJ2-2; 7 positions match TRBD2. Losses at the gene ends were 4 bases for V and 0 bases for J; bases not matched to a gene: 2. Germline CDR1 reads SGHTA; CDR2 reads FQGTGA. The length of the CDR3 is 15 residues. CDR3 sequence reads: CASSSRGANTGELFF. In nucleotides, the CDR3 is TGTGCCAGCAGCTCCCGGGGGGCGAACACCGGGGAGCTGTTTTTT.

The chain has TRBV12-5 and TRBJ2-7; 10 bases align to TRBD2. CDR3 length equals 15 residues. CDR1 and CDR2 from the germline V gene are LGHNT and FRNRAP. With 0 bases clipped from V and 5 bases from J, the junction kept 4 bases outside the gene matches. The DNA for the CDR3 is TGTGCTAGTGGTTTGGTGAAAGGGACTAGCGACGAGCAGTACTTC. Translating it yields CASGLVKGTSDEQYF.

The chain combines TRBV15 with TRBJ2-3; D is possibly TRBD2 (6 bases). This CDR3 contains 16 residues. From germline, CDR1 is LNHNV and CDR2 YYDKDF (reference sequence). The V end was cut by 1 base, the J end by 2 bases, with 13 bases between. The CDR3: CATSRGRERATDTQYF. The CDR3 DNA reads as TGTGCCACCAGCAGAGGACGGGAGCGGGCCACAGATACGCAGTATTTT.

The chain has TRBV7-8 and TRBJ2-2, with D maybe TRBD1 (5 bases). Looked up from germline, CDR1 is SGHVS and CDR2 is FQNEAQ. V lost 2 bases, J lost 6 bases, and 10 bases lay in between. The CDR3 totals 14 residues. CDR3 sequence: CASSLWGEAGELFF. CDR3 bases: TGTGCCAGCAGCTTATGGGGCGAGGCCGGGGAGCTGTTTTTT. Variable domain in full (rest from reference TRBV7-8 and TRBJ2-2): GAGVSQSPRYKVAKRGQDVALRCDPISGHVSLFWYQQALGQGPEFLTYFQNEAQLDKSGLPSDRFFAERPEGSVSTLKIQRTQQEDSAVYLCASSLWGEAGELFFGEGSRLTVL.

This clone was seen just once. V gene TRBV13 combines with J gene TRBJ1-2; possible D gene TRBD1, 5 bases. This CDR3 region has 12 residues. Trimming took off 4 bases at V and 9 bases at J, with 12 bases between the two ends. In germline, CDR1 is PRHDT, CDR2 FYEKMQ (reference sequence). This CDR3 is CASSSPTDSYTF. The CDR3 DNA reads TGTGCCAGCAGCTCTCCGACAGACAGCTACACCTTC.

The chain combines TRBV2 with TRBJ1-6; TRBD1 is a possible D gene (5 bases). Germline V CDR1 and CDR2: SNHLY, FYNNEI. The CDR3 contains 13 residues. V was pared by 8 bases and J by 7 bases, with 12 bases between. For the CDR3, the DNA is TGTGCCAGCCTTGGGGGGAACAATTCACCCCTCCACTTT. Its protein product is CASLGGNNSPLHF.

The rearrangement joins TRBV6-6 to TRBJ1-1; 8 nucleotides line up with TRBD1. The CDR3 runs 14 residues. Germline CDR1 is MNHNY and CDR2 is SVGAGI (reference sequence). The trim removed 6 bases at V and 5 bases at J, leaving 8 bases unmatched. In DNA, the CDR3 is TGTGCCAGCAGACCGGACAGGGTGGGTACTGAAGCTTTCTTT. Protein sequence: CASRPDRVGTEAFF.

DNA of the CDR3: TGTGCCAGCAGCCAAGATTGGCGGGAGGGGGCCGAGCAGTACTTC. Translated, it gives CASSQDWREGAEQYF. This chain uses TRBV4-2 with TRBJ2-7; the match to TRBD2 covers 9 bases. V lost 0 bases and J lost 6; bases outside the gene matches: 6. From germline, CDR1 is LGHNA and CDR2 YNFKEQ. The CDR3 has 15 residues.

The V and J genes are TRBV19 and TRBJ2-1; TRBD2 matches at 11 bases. CDR1 is LNHDA, CDR2 SQIVND, per germline (reference sequence). The CDR3 sequence is 16 residues long. V was clipped by 5 bases and J by 3 bases; unmatched bases: 6. CDR3 in amino acids: CASSLSGLAVYNEQFF. CDR3 bases: TGTGCCAGTAGTTTGTCGGGACTAGCGGTCTACAATGAGCAGTTCTTC. The full variable domain, with the rest looked up from reference TRBV19 and TRBJ2-1, is DGGITQSPKYLFRKEGQNVTLSCEQNLNHDAMYWYRQDPGQGLRLIYYSQIVNDFQKGDIAEGYSVSREKKESFPLTVTSAQKNPTAFYLCASSLSGLAVYNEQFFGPGTRLTVL.

Here the CDR3 reads CASSERDRGQYEQYF. The CDR3 DNA sequence: TGTGCCAGCAGCGAAAGGGACAGGGGGCAATACGAGCAGTACTTC. The chain recombines TRBV2 with TRBJ2-7; the match to TRBD1 covers 12 bases. The CDR3 covers 15 residues. J was trimmed by 4 bases and V by 6 bases; bases with no gene match: 7. Germline V gives CDR1 SNHLY, CDR2 FYNNEI. The full variable domain, in which reference TRBV2 and TRBJ2-7 provide the parts outside the CDR3, is EPEVTQTPSHQVTQMGQEVILRCVPISNHLYFYWYRQILGQKVEFLVSFYNNEISEKSEIFDDQFSVERPDGSNFTLKIRSTKLEDSAMYFCASSERDRGQYEQYFGPGTRLTVT.

The chain links TRBV4-3 to TRBJ2-7; D is unclear. This CDR3 region has 13 residues. CDR1 and CDR2 (germline): LGHNA, YSLEER. The V end was cut by 1 base, the J end by 4 bases, with 8 bases between. CDR3 loop: CASSQVRDYEQYF. Written as DNA, the CDR3 is TGCGCCAGCAGCCAAGTTCGAGATTACGAGCAGTACTTC.

V usage is TRBV5-4 and J usage is TRBJ2-1; 14 bases are a match to TRBD2. The germline V gene encodes CDR1 SGHNT and CDR2 YYREEE (reference sequence). CDR3 length equals 18 residues. The V gene end was trimmed by 4 bases and the J gene end by 2 bases; junction bases not matched to a gene: 8. CDR3 DNA sequence: TGTGCCAGCAGCAAGGGACTAGCGGGGGCGCGCACCTACAATGAGCAGTTCTTC. Its protein product is CASSKGLAGARTYNEQFF.

The chain recombines TRBV4-1 with TRBJ2-7, with D tentatively TRBD2 (7 bases). Trimming removed 0 bases at V and 2 bases at J, with 14 bases between. This CDR3 has 16 residues. Germline V CDR1 and CDR2: MGHRA, YSYEKL. The CDR3 is CASSQDGGGGTYEQYF. Here the CDR3 DNA reads TGCGCCAGCAGCCAAGATGGGGGCGGGGGAACCTACGAGCAGTACTTC.